The entry below gives a single TCR beta chain sequence along with its context. In the authors' workflow: Cell counts per sample came from amplifying reference gene primers. TCRdb's copy holds only in-frame clones and misses some; the assay was immunoSEQ multiplex PCR. The DNA was the basis for D and trimming; V, J and clone size are from that table. The sample yields 300,000 or so clones, about nine tenths seen once. This sample stems from a study of blood T cell repertoires in COVID-19. Study context: Some COVID-19 samples were acute and others convalescent; all came from the United States, Italy and Spain. PBMCs, B-cell-depleted T cells, or T cells were the source of the cDNA or gDNA that made up the material.

The CDR3 loop spans 14 amino acids. After removal of 6 bases from V and 6 bases from J, the junction contained 6 bases not matched to a gene. Germline CDR1 is SNHLY and CDR2 is FYNNEI. The receptor was isolated from a man aged 50 or older with active or convalescent COVID-19. Sequencing used peripheral blood. The chain employs TRBV2 and TRBJ1-5; 9 bases are shared with TRBD1. CDR3 residues: CASRGDREGQPQHF. CDR3 DNA: TGTGCCAGCAGGGGGGACAGGGAAGGTCAGCCCCAGCATTTT.